These 30 T cell receptor beta chains share one sample of origin, sequenced in a study of cytomegalovirus exposure and HLA in healthy donors. TCRdb's copy holds only in-frame clones and misses some; the assay was immunoSEQ multiplex PCR. Among 90,000 to 150,000 clones listed, about 87% were seen once. The sample comprised PBMCs. These receptors all stem from a man between 18 and 29 years old in good health and CMV-seronegative.

The chain carries TRBV5-5 and TRBJ2-2; D perhaps matches TRBD1 (6 bases). The germline CDR1 and CDR2 sequences are SGHKS and YYEKEE (reference sequence). This CDR3 contains 17 residues. V dropped 1 base and J dropped 2 bases, with 15 bases sitting between them. The CDR3 spells CASSLSPGHENTGELFF. CDR3 DNA: TGTGCCAGCAGCTTGAGTCCGGGACACGAAAACACCGGGGAGCTGTTTTTT. Using reference TRBV5-5 and TRBJ2-2 for the parts outside the CDR3, the full variable domain is DAGVTQSPTHLIKTRGQQVTLRCSPISGHKSVSWYQQVLGQGPQFIFQYYEKEERGRGNFPDRFSARQFPNYSSELNVNALLLGDSALYLCASSLSPGHENTGELFFGEGSRLTVL.

The rearrangement joins TRBV4-1 to TRBJ2-3; D unclear. The CDR3 spans 14 residues. Trimming removed 3 bases at V and 7 bases at J, with 14 bases between. Looked up from germline, CDR1 is MGHRA and CDR2 is YSYEKL. The CDR3 DNA reads as TGCGCCAGCAGCCAGATCCCGCCCGAGAATACGCAGTATTTT. Translating gives CASSQIPPENTQYF.

A word on this clone: Within the sample, other DNA sequences also encode this same CDR3. The chain recombines TRBV6-6 with TRBJ2-5; the D gene is possibly TRBD1 (5 bases). The V end was cut by 2 bases, the J end by 4 bases, with 5 bases between. The germline CDR1 and CDR2 sequences are MNHNY and SVGAGI (reference sequence). The CDR3 has 12 residues. The CDR3 protein is CASSYRGETQYF. In DNA, the CDR3 is TGTGCCAGCAGTTACAGGGGAGAGACCCAGTACTTC.

This chain uses TRBV29-1 with TRBJ2-3, with 11 bases lining up with TRBD1. Germline V gene data show CDR1 as SQVTM and CDR2 as ANQGSEA. With V trimmed by 3 bases and J by 4 bases, 3 bases remained unmatched. The CDR3 covers 14 residues. The CDR3 is CSVDPGQGADTQYF. The CDR3 DNA sequence: TGCAGCGTTGATCCGGGACAGGGGGCAGATACGCAGTATTTT.

This clone was recorded once. V gene TRBV15 combines with J gene TRBJ2-7; 14 nucleotides line up with TRBD2. Unmatched junction bases numbered 14, after V lost 0 bases and J lost 4 bases. The CDR3 extends over 20 amino acids. The germline CDR1 and CDR2 sequences are LNHNV and YYDKDF (reference sequence). The CDR3 spells CATSRERPGLAGVGTYEQYF. CDR3 bases: TGTGCCACCAGCAGAGAACGCCCGGGACTAGCGGGAGTGGGTACGTACGAGCAGTACTTC.

The chain joins TRBV5-1 to TRBJ2-1, with D uncertain. CDR1 SGHRS and CDR2 YFSETQ come from the germline V gene. V lost 4 bases and J 5 bases, leaving 7 bases between the germline ends. CDR3 length: 12 residues. The CDR3 DNA sequence: TGCGCCAGCAGCACAGACAACAATGAGCAGTTCTTC. Translated, it gives CASSTDNNEQFF.

This CDR3 reads CASSGKVMAGGRETQYF. The CDR3 coding sequence is TGTGCCAGCAGCGGAAAGGTGATGGCGGGAGGGCGGGAGACCCAGTACTTC. The gene calls are TRBV27 and TRBJ2-5, with 9 bases aligning to TRBD2. The germline gives CDR1 MNHEY, CDR2 SMNVEV (reference sequence). J lost 5 bases, V lost 6 bases, and 16 bases had no gene match. The CDR3 sequence is 17 residues long.

The rearrangement joins TRBV27 to TRBJ1-5, with TRBD1 matching over 11 bases. With 6 bases clipped from V and 5 bases from J, the junction kept 3 bases outside the gene matches. The CDR3 consists of 14 residues. Germline CDR1 and CDR2: MNHEY and SMNVEV (reference sequence). The CDR3 DNA reads TGTGCCAGCAGGGGGACAGGGGGTGATCAGCCCCAGCATTTT. Amino acids: CASRGTGGDQPQHF.

CDR3 DNA sequence: TGTGCCAGCAGCTTTTTGGCACACTCCTACGAGCAGTACTTC. This translates into CASSFLAHSYEQYF. This chain uses TRBV11-2 with TRBJ2-7; D is ambiguous. This CDR3 is 14 amino acids long. Trimming shortened V by 3 bases and J by 0 bases, and 9 bases separated the two germline ends. Germline V gene data show CDR1 as SGHAT and CDR2 as FQNNGV.

This chain links TRBV6-1 with TRBJ1-2, with D perhaps TRBD1 (5 bases). The V gene's germline CDR1 is MNHNS and CDR2 SASEGT. The CDR3 loop spans 13 amino acids. V gave up 5 bases and J gave up 7 bases, with 14 bases separating them. DNA for the CDR3: TGTGCCAGCAGTTGGCCAGGGTCGGGTGGCTACACCTTC. Translation gives CASSWPGSGGYTF.

The chain recombines TRBV5-1 with TRBJ2-3, with TRBD2 matching over 10 bases. CDR3 length: 16 amino acids. From germline, CDR1 is SGHRS and CDR2 YFSETQ. The junction had 5 bases not matched to a gene; V was cut back by 0 bases and J by 4 bases. In DNA, the CDR3 is TGCGCCAGCAGCTTGGGAGCGGGGGGGCCATCAGATACGCAGTATTTT. Amino acids: CASSLGAGGPSDTQYF.

J is TRBJ2-4 and V is TRBV29-1; 7 bases are shared with TRBD2. Germline V gives CDR1 SQVTM, CDR2 ANQGSEA. V lost 6 bases and J lost 0; bases outside the gene matches: 11. The CDR3 is 16 amino acids. Written as DNA, the CDR3 is TGCAGCGTGTGGGAGGCAGGGACTATAGCCAAAAACATTCAGTACTTC. This codes for CSVWEAGTIAKNIQYF.

This chain joins TRBV5-1 and TRBJ2-2, with 7 bases aligning to TRBD1. The CDR3 covers 16 residues. CDR1 is SGHRS, CDR2 YFSETQ, per germline. V gave up 1 base and J gave up 4 bases; unmatched junction bases: 7. CDR3 in amino acids: CASSLTGTVFTGELFF. The CDR3 bases are TGCGCCAGCAGCTTGACCGGGACAGTTTTCACCGGGGAGCTGTTTTTT.

The chain carries TRBV6-5 and TRBJ1-4, with D perhaps matching TRBD1 (6 bases). There are 13 residues in the CDR3. Germline CDR1 and CDR2: MNHEY and SVGAGI. The V gene lost 5 bases and the J gene lost 8 bases, with 12 bases spanning the gap. CDR3 region: CASSTDSGEKLFF. The CDR3 bases are TGTGCCAGCAGTACGGACAGTGGCGAAAAACTGTTTTTT.

This clone was seen only a few times. The chain employs TRBV28 and TRBJ2-1; D might be TRBD1 (6 bases). In germline, CDR1 is MDHEN, CDR2 SYDVKM. Trimming left V 7 bases short and J 6 bases short, with 16 bases between. The CDR3 extends over 14 amino acids. The DNA of the CDR3 is TGTGCCAGCAACCGCGCAGGGGATGGCAATGAGCAGTTCTTC. Its translation is CASNRAGDGNEQFF. Variable domain in full (rest from reference TRBV28 and TRBJ2-1): DVKVTQSSRYLVKRTGEKVFLECVQDMDHENMFWYRQDPGLGLRLIYFSYDVKMKEKGDIPEGYSVSREKKERFSLILESASTNQTSMYLCASNRAGDGNEQFFGPGTRLTVL.

This chain connects TRBV9 to TRBJ1-1, with D maybe TRBD1 (5 bases). Trimming removed 4 bases from V and 4 bases from J, with 11 bases in between. Germline V gives CDR1 SGDLS, CDR2 YYNGEE. CDR3 size: 13 residues. The CDR3 DNA follows: TGTGCCAGCAGCTTTAGACAGTCCACTGAAGCTTTCTTT. Encoded protein: CASSFRQSTEAFF.

The chain combines TRBV15 with TRBJ1-5; no clear D gene. CDR3 length equals 13 residues. With 3 bases removed from V and 6 bases from J, the gap between germline ends came to 9 bases. Per germline, CDR1 LNHNV and CDR2 YYDKDF (reference sequence). The CDR3: CATSRDLSQPQHF. The CDR3 nucleotides are TGTGCCACCAGCAGGGACTTGTCTCAGCCCCAGCATTTT.

This clone was observed a single time. CDR3 sequence: CASSIGLGAGYEQFF. CDR3 sequence (DNA): TGTGCCAGTAGTATCGGTCTGGGGGCTGGGTATGAGCAGTTCTTC. The V and J genes are TRBV19 and TRBJ2-1; a possible D gene is TRBD1 (6 bases). Trimming left V 3 bases short and J 8 bases short, with 17 bases between. Germline V gene sequence: CDR1 LNHDA, CDR2 SQIVND (reference sequence). There are 15 residues in the CDR3. Full variable domain (rest looked up from reference TRBV19 and TRBJ2-1): DGGITQSPKYLFRKEGQNVTLSCEQNLNHDAMYWYRQDPGQGLRLIYYSQIVNDFQKGDIAEGYSVSREKKESFPLTVTSAQKNPTAFYLCASSIGLGAGYEQFFGPGTRLTVL.

The chain combines TRBV27 with TRBJ1-2, with TRBD1 identical over 7 bases. The junction had 5 bases not matched to a gene; V was cut back by 0 bases and J by 4 bases. CDR1 is MNHEY, CDR2 SMNVEV, per germline (reference sequence). CDR3 size: 15 residues. The CDR3 protein is CASSLSNRGGYGYTF. The CDR3 DNA reads as TGTGCCAGCAGTTTATCAAACAGGGGAGGCTATGGCTACACCTTC.

The J gene is TRBJ2-7, the V gene TRBV20-1, with a weak D call TRBD1 (5 bases). V was trimmed by 3 bases and J by 6 bases, leaving 9 bases between them. CDR3 length equals 11 residues. The germline V gene encodes CDR1 DFQATT and CDR2 SNEGSKA (reference sequence). CDR3 sequence reads: CSASAGREQYF. The CDR3 bases are TGCAGTGCTAGTGCAGGGCGCGAGCAGTACTTC.

The chain employs TRBV2 and TRBJ1-5; D unclear. Trimming pared 3 bases from V and 7 bases from J, leaving 16 bases between. Germline assignment: CDR1 SNHLY and CDR2 FYNNEI. This CDR3 comprises 15 residues. The chain's CDR3 is CASSEEGHTGQPQHF. In DNA, the CDR3 is TGTGCCAGCAGTGAGGAGGGTCACACGGGACAGCCCCAGCATTTT.

The gene calls are TRBV7-9 and TRBJ1-2; D call uncertain. Deletions cut 3 bases from V and 1 base from J, with 9 bases between. This CDR3 region has 14 residues. Germline-derived CDR1 and CDR2 are SEHNR and FQNEAQ (reference sequence). The CDR3: CASSFTGFNYGYTF. The CDR3 region has the DNA TGTGCCAGCAGCTTCACGGGTTTTAACTATGGCTACACCTTC.

The gene calls are TRBV6-5 and TRBJ2-4; 8 bases map to TRBD1. This CDR3 region has 13 residues. Germline loops: CDR1 MNHEY, CDR2 SVGAGI. The V and J ends lost 2 bases and 13 bases, in that order; junction bases with no gene match: 7. The CDR3 protein is CASSYLGGTGQYF. DNA for the CDR3: TGTGCCAGCAGTTACCTCGGCGGGACAGGCCAGTACTTC.

The chain has TRBV7-9 and TRBJ2-7, with D uncertain. Germline V lookup: CDR1 SEHNR, CDR2 FQNEAQ (reference sequence). The CDR3 sequence is 14 residues long. Trimming pared 4 bases from V and 5 bases from J, leaving 15 bases between. In DNA, the CDR3 is TGTGCCAGCAGCTCTACTCCTCCCTTCAACGAGCAGTACTTC. Residues: CASSSTPPFNEQYF.

The chain carries TRBV5-4 and TRBJ2-7, with D possibly TRBD1 on 5 matching bases. The CDR3 covers 14 residues. V was shortened by 5 bases and J by 2 bases, with 14 bases between the two germline ends. The germline V gene has CDR1 SGHNT and CDR2 YYREEE (reference sequence). The CDR3 DNA reads as TGTGCCAGCAGTAACCCCACAGGTCCCTACGAGCAGTACTTC. Translated, it gives CASSNPTGPYEQYF.

This chain connects TRBV19 to TRBJ2-1, with D possibly matching TRBD2 (5 bases). Germline CDR1 is LNHDA and CDR2 is SQIVND (reference sequence). The CDR3 is 14 residues long. Trimming removed 3 bases at V and 8 bases at J, with 14 bases between. The CDR3, as DNA: TGTGCCAGTAGTATTAGTTGGGAGTGGGATGAGCAGTTCTTC. It encodes CASSISWEWDEQFF.

The rearrangement joins TRBV4-1 to TRBJ2-3, with D unclear. The CDR3 extends over 16 amino acids. V lost 0 bases, J lost 5 bases, and 15 bases lay in between. The germline V gene encodes CDR1 MGHRA and CDR2 YSYEKL. CDR3 sequence reads: CASSQDDQRLGDTQYF. The CDR3 region has the DNA TGCGCCAGCAGCCAAGATGACCAGCGACTGGGAGATACGCAGTATTTT.

The V call is TRBV11-3, the J call TRBJ2-1; TRBD2 agrees at 7 bases. With V trimmed by 10 bases and J by 7 bases, 4 bases remained unmatched. This CDR3 is built from 11 residues. The germline V gene encodes CDR1 SGHNT and CDR2 YENEEA. As DNA, the CDR3 is TGTGCCATAACGGGGGGAAATGAGCAGTTCTTC. Translating it yields CAITGGNEQFF.

V usage is TRBV2 and J usage is TRBJ2-2; 8 bases fit TRBD1. CDR1 is SNHLY and CDR2 is FYNNEI in the germline V gene. The CDR3 runs to 15 residues. Unmatched junction bases numbered 10, after V lost 7 bases and J lost 6 bases. The CDR3, as DNA: TGTGCCAGCAAACTCACAGGGGGAAACGCCGGGGAGCTGTTTTTT. Protein product: CASKLTGGNAGELFF.

This clone was detected only once. V gene TRBV11-2 combines with J gene TRBJ2-3; D not certain. From germline, CDR1 is SGHAT and CDR2 FQNNGV. The germline V and J ends were trimmed by 6 bases and 2 bases, with 12 bases remaining between them. CDR3 size: 14 residues. CDR3 amino acids: CASSWVRNTDTQYF. The CDR3 DNA reads as TGTGCCAGCAGTTGGGTGCGGAACACAGATACGCAGTATTTT.